The 4 T cell receptor beta chains reported below all come from one sample, sequenced in a study of blood T cell repertoires in COVID-19. Produced via immunoSEQ multiplex PCR; TCRdb's table is partial and in-frame only. The profile covers 25,000 to 30,000 clones, with about two thirds appearing a single time and roughly a sixth taken by the ten largest. The sample comprised peripheral blood. The receptors were gathered from a human donor in a cohort sampled during active COVID-19.

This clone was found a few times. The chain uses TRBV6-6 and TRBJ2-7; 7 bases map to TRBD1. Germline loops: CDR1 MNHNY, CDR2 SVGAGI (reference sequence). CDR3 length equals 13 residues. V was pared by 7 bases and J by 3 bases, with 6 bases of the junction left unmatched. The CDR3 reads CASTPTGNYEQYF. The CDR3 region has the DNA TGTGCCAGCACCCCGACAGGGAACTACGAGCAGTACTTC.

The chain has TRBV7-2 and TRBJ2-7, with D hard to call. Germline V gene sequence: CDR1 SGHTA, CDR2 FQGNSA. The CDR3 runs 12 residues. Trimming cost V 2 bases and J 3 bases, with 5 bases left between them. The CDR3: CASSLQLYEQYF. The CDR3 nucleotides read TGTGCCAGCAGCTTACAACTCTACGAGCAGTACTTC.

Comments on this clone: A junction boundary mismatches the germline segment, possibly from a read error. V and J are TRBV15 and TRBJ2-3, with D uncertain. From germline, CDR1 is LNHNV and CDR2 YYDKDF (reference sequence). The CDR3 contains 11 residues. CDR3 sequence (DNA): TGTGCCACCAGCAGCAAAGATACGCAGTATTTT. It specifies CATSSKDTQYF.

This clone was observed many times. In DNA form, the CDR3 reads TGTGCCTGGAGTGTGAGGACCGGGGAGCTGTTTTTT. This gives the protein CAWSVRTGELFF. The chain has TRBV30 and TRBJ2-2; D is uncertain. CDR3 length: 12 amino acids. Trimming left V 0 bases short and J 5 bases short, with 4 bases between. Germline CDR1 is GTSNPN and CDR2 is SVGIG (reference sequence).